A single sample gave rise to the 7 T cell receptor beta chains below, sequenced in a study of blood T cell repertoires in COVID-19. TCRdb's copy holds only in-frame clones and misses some; the assay was immunoSEQ multiplex PCR. The top ten clones hold 2.5% to 3.5% of a sample with a few hundred thousand clones, around 90% of them seen once. Sequenced material: peripheral blood. The source of these receptors is a woman aged 25 to 39 with COVID-19, enrolled during active disease.

The chain uses TRBV2 and TRBJ2-1; TRBD2 aligns across 13 bases. Germline lookup yields CDR1 SNHLY and CDR2 FYNNEI. The V segment lost 5 bases and the J segment 4 bases; nucleotides outside the gene matches: 2. The CDR3 is 15 residues long. The CDR3 protein is CASSWTSGSYNEQFF. In nucleotides, the CDR3 is TGTGCCAGCAGTTGGACTAGCGGGAGTTACAATGAGCAGTTCTTC.

CDR3 in amino acids: CATQRPGISGNTIYF. The CDR3 DNA is TGTGCCACCCAGAGACCAGGGATCTCTGGAAACACCATATATTTT. The chain uses TRBV24-1 and TRBJ1-3; maybe TRBD1 (5 bases). Germline V gene sequence: CDR1 KGHDR, CDR2 SFDVKD. This CDR3 has 15 amino acids. Trimming left V 9 bases short and J 0 bases short, with 14 bases between.

V gene TRBV7-9 combines with J gene TRBJ2-2, with D possibly TRBD2 on 6 matching bases. This CDR3 region has 16 residues. Germline CDR1 is SEHNR and CDR2 is FQNEAQ (reference sequence). V lost 5 bases and J lost 5, with 18 bases in between. CDR3: CASSAMDGSRTGELFF. The CDR3 DNA reads TGTGCCAGCAGCGCCATGGACGGGAGTCGGACCGGGGAGCTGTTTTTT.

The genes are TRBV10-3 and TRBJ2-2; possibly TRBD2 for D (5 bases). In germline, CDR1 is ENHRY, CDR2 SYGVKD. With 6 bases removed from V and 8 bases from J, the gap between germline ends came to 16 bases. CDR3 size: 14 residues. The CDR3 is CAIRSDSKGGELFF. The DNA of the CDR3 is TGTGCCATCAGATCGGACTCGAAAGGGGGGGAGCTGTTTTTT.

The rearrangement links TRBV6-5 to TRBJ1-5; 7 nucleotides align to TRBD1. Germline CDR1 MNHEY, CDR2 SVGAGI. The CDR3 contains 15 residues. V shed 6 bases, J shed 2 bases, and the junction held 7 bases outside the gene matches. For the CDR3, the DNA is TGTGCCAGCAGGCTGACAGGGTATGGCAATCAGCCCCAGCATTTT. This encodes CASRLTGYGNQPQHF.

The chain joins TRBV6-5 to TRBJ2-7; perhaps TRBD1 as D (5 bases). V lost 0 bases, J lost 5 bases, and 11 bases lay in between. This CDR3 comprises 14 residues. From germline, CDR1 is MNHEY and CDR2 SVGAGI. The CDR3 sequence is CASSYSQGRNEQYF. Here the CDR3 DNA reads TGTGCCAGCAGTTACTCGCAGGGTCGGAACGAGCAGTACTTC.

This clone was observed once. This chain joins TRBV7-9 and TRBJ2-6; 7 positions agree with TRBD1. Germline CDR1 is SEHNR and CDR2 is FQNEAQ (reference sequence). The length of the CDR3 is 18 residues. V trimming: 0 bases; J trimming: 1 base; junction bases outside the gene matches: 6. In DNA, the CDR3 is TGTGCCAGCAGCTTAGCGGCATGGGACAGTTCTGGGGCCAACGTCCTGACTTTC. This gives the protein CASSLAAWDSSGANVLTF.